A single T cell receptor beta chain is shown here with its context. Its antigen remains unknown. Assay used: immunoSEQ multiplex PCR; TCRdb lists only in-frame clones, some missing. This sample has 100,000 to 150,000 clones; roughly 86% occur once, and the top ten carry less than 11%. The sample belongs to a study of T cell responses to AZD1222 COVID-19 vaccine. Findings and limits, study-wide: The CD4 TCRs associated with vaccination extended across spike and predominated at 160-218 and 743-854.

The germline V gene has CDR1 LNHDA and CDR2 SQIVND (reference sequence). The trim removed 3 bases at V and 7 bases at J, leaving 6 bases unmatched. The CDR3 length is 14 residues. J is TRBJ2-1 and V is TRBV19; 7 bases agree with TRBD2. The sample here was peripheral blood, taken on day 0 of AZD1222 vaccination. The receptor was derived from an adult in good health. The CDR3, as DNA: TGTGCCAGTAGTATTCACGGGGGGATGAATGAGCAGTTCTTC. Translating gives CASSIHGGMNEQFF.